The 10 T cell receptor beta chains given below trace back to one sample, sequenced in a study of blood T cells in healthy people across ages. With a J-beta primer mix and a sample-barcoded 5' primer, a second PCR ran 7 to 11 cycles. TCRdb fed the 5' RACE reads into MiXCR, producing one record per CDR3 protein. Of around 900,000 distinct CDR3 sequences listed, under 35% were seen once; the top ten hold 15% to 20%. Sequencing was done on a sample of blood. Receptor source: a woman of 80 years or more in good health.

Details on this clonotype: A much larger clone is a single base away; this may be a read error. The J gene is TRBJ2-7, the V gene TRBV6-2 or TRBV6-3; 10 bases line up with TRBD1. The CDR3 sequence is 18 residues long. With V trimmed by 2 bases and J by 0 bases, 10 bases remained unmatched. CDR1 MNHEY and CDR2 SVGEGT come from the germline V gene. CDR3 bases: TGTGCCAGCAGTTACGCGGGACAGGGGAGATTGGGCTCCTACGAGCAGTACTTC. Its translation is CASSYAGQGRLGSYEQYF.

This clonotype came up once. At one end the junction does not follow the germline gene, possibly because of a read error. The chain combines TRBV25-1 with TRBJ2-1; D is uncertain. The CDR3 is made up of 11 amino acids. Germline CDR1 is MGHDK and CDR2 is SYGVNS. The CDR3: CASRSYNERFF. CDR3 DNA: TGTGCCAGCAGATCCTACAATGAGCGGTTCTTC.

This clonotype was seen a single time. The chain joins TRBV5-1 to TRBJ2-2, with 9 bases that match TRBD1. This CDR3 is 16 amino acids long. The germline gives CDR1 SGHRS, CDR2 YFSETQ. The V gene end was trimmed by 3 bases and the J gene end by 5 bases; junction bases not matched to a gene: 8. DNA of the CDR3: TGCGCCAGCAGCTGGAAGGACAGGGGAGAAACCGGGGAGCTGTTTTTT. This gives the protein CASSWKDRGETGELFF. Supplemented by reference TRBV5-1 and TRBJ2-2, the full variable domain reads KAGVTQTPRYLIKTRGQQVTLSCSPISGHRSVSWYQQTPGQGLQFLFEYFSETQRNKGNFPGRFSGRQFSNSRSEMNVSTLELGDSALYLCASSWKDRGETGELFFGEGSRLTVL.

On this clonotype: One base away lies a much larger clone, so this may be a sequencing read error. J is TRBJ2-3 and V is TRBV18; weak D call: TRBD2 (5 bases). Germline lookup yields CDR1 KGHSH and CDR2 LQKENI. The CDR3 is 14 amino acids. The CDR3 nucleotides are TGTACCACCACCGGGATAATGAAAGAGAGTACGCAGTATTTT. It codes for CTTTGIMKESTQYF.

Many counts were recorded for this clonotype. V gene TRBV10-3 combines with J gene TRBJ2-3; no clear D. Germline-derived CDR1 and CDR2 are ENHRY and SYGVKD. This CDR3 contains 14 residues. V was clipped by 4 bases and J by 1 base, with 9 bases between them. The CDR3, as DNA: TGTGCCATCAGTGCGTCAGAACGCACAGATACGCAGTATTTT. Translating it yields CAISASERTDTQYF.

This clonotype was counted at least ten times. This rearrangement joins TRBV5-5 to TRBJ2-4; D not resolved. V was shortened by 0 bases and J by 4 bases, with 5 bases between the two germline ends. Germline V lookup: CDR1 SGHKS, CDR2 YYEKEE (reference sequence). This CDR3 has 13 amino acids. The CDR3: CASSLETKNIQYF. For the CDR3, the DNA is TGTGCCAGCAGCTTGGAGACAAAAAACATTCAGTACTTC.

This clonotype was observed at least ten times. The rearrangement joins TRBV5-1 to TRBJ2-1, with TRBD2 matching 7 bases. There are 14 residues in the CDR3. The trim removed 4 bases at V and 8 bases at J, leaving 9 bases unmatched. The germline CDR1 and CDR2 sequences are SGHRS and YFSETQ. CDR3 sequence: CASSPGLVVDEQFF. DNA for the CDR3: TGCGCCAGCAGCCCCGGACTAGTCGTGGATGAGCAGTTCTTC.

This clonotype was counted ten times or more. The rearrangement links TRBV6-2 or TRBV6-3 to TRBJ2-7, with TRBD2 identical over 10 bases. The V segment lost 8 bases and the J segment 5 bases; nucleotides outside the gene matches: 9. The CDR3 contains 14 residues. Germline V CDR1 and CDR2: MNHEY, SVGEGT. CDR3 bases: TGTGCCAGCTTCCGGAGCGGGGGGGCCAACGAGCAGTACTTC. Its translation: CASFRSGGANEQYF.

The chain couples TRBV20-1 to TRBJ2-5; 7 bases align to TRBD2. Germline V gene data show CDR1 as DFQATT and CDR2 as SNEGSKA (reference sequence). The CDR3 runs to 11 residues. The CDR3 region has the DNA TGCAGGGTGGGGAGGGGAGAGACCCAGTACTTC. Protein product: CRVGRGETQYF.

In its sample, this clonotype was seen once. This may be a read error: a much more frequent sequence differs by one nucleotide. The chain links TRBV4-3 to TRBJ1-4, with 7 bases lining up with TRBD1. The CDR3 contains 19 residues. Germline-derived CDR1 and CDR2 are LGHNA and YSLEER. The J segment lost 1 base and the V segment lost 0 bases, leaving 11 bases of the junction unmatched. The CDR3 protein is CASSQELQDRDETNEKLFF. CDR3 nucleotides: TGCGCCAGCAGCCAAGAACTCCAAGACAGGGACGAAACTAATGAAAAACTGTTTTTT.